This TCR beta chain was recovered during a study of shared clonotypes between healthy human individuals. Study outcomes and limitations: The study found 4.5% to 5% of naive CD4 clonotypes shared across several donors.

Profiled with immunoSEQ multiplex PCR; TCRdb holds only in-frame clones, not every one. The sample yields 950,000 to 1,200,000 clones, roughly 77% seen once. Germline V lookup: CDR1 MGHRA, CDR2 YSYEKL. V lost 7 bases, J lost 6 bases, and 16 bases lay in between. The CDR3 has 14 amino acids. This clone was recorded once. Its antigen is unknown. The V gene is TRBV4-1, the J gene TRBJ2-1; a weak D match, TRBD2 (5 bases). The sample consisted of memory CD4+ T cells from PBMCs. Subset specified: CD45RA-negative fraction. This clonotype was sampled from a man between 18 and 29 years old in good health. Some clones in this sample may be carry-over from other donors' samples. The CDR3 loop reads CASTGLDWSNEQFF. For the CDR3, the DNA is TGCGCCAGCACCGGACTCGACTGGTCCAATGAGCAGTTCTTC.